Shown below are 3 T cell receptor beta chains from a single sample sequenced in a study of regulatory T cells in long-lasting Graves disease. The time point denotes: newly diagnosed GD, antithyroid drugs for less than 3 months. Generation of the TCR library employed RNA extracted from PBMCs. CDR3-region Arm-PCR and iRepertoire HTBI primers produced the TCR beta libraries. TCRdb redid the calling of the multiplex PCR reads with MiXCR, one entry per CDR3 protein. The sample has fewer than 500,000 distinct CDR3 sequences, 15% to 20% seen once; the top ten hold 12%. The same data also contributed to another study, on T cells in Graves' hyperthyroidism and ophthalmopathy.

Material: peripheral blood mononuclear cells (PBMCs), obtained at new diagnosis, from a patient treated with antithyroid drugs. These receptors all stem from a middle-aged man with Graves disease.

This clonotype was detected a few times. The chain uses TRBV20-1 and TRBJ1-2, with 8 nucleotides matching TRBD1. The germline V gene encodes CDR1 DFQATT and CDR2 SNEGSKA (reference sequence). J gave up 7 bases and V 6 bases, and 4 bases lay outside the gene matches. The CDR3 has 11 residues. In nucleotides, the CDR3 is TGCAGTGCCAGGACAGGGTTTGGCTACACCTTC. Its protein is CSARTGFGYTF.

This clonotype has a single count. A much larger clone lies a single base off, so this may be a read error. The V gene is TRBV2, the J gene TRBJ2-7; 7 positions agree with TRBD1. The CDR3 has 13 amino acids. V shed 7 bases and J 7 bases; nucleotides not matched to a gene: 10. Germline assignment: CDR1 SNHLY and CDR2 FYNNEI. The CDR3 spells CASIKDRADEQYF. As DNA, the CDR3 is TGTGCCAGCATTAAAGACAGGGCGGATGAGCAGTACTTC.

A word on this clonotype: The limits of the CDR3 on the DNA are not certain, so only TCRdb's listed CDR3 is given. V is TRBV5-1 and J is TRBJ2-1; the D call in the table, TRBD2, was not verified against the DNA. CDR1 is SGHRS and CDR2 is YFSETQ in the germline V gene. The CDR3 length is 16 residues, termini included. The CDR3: CASILGTSGQYNEQFF.